What follows are 19 T cell receptor beta chains derived from one specimen sequenced in a study of cytomegalovirus exposure and HLA in healthy donors. A multiplex PCR was run with 60 Vbeta primers and 13 Jbeta primers. Generated by immunoSEQ multiplex PCR, the TCRdb table keeps only in-frame clones and is missing some. This sample has some 190,000 clones, with roughly 80% found just once. Material: PBMCs. These receptors came from a male donor in good health and CMV-seronegative.

V is TRBV7-9 and J is TRBJ1-5; D unclear. V lost 3 bases to trimming and J lost 4 bases, with 7 bases between them. CDR3 length equals 13 residues. Germline V gene sequence: CDR1 SEHNR, CDR2 FQNEAQ (reference sequence). CDR3 loop: CASSFGENQPQHF. The CDR3 nucleotides are TGTGCCAGCAGCTTTGGGGAGAATCAGCCCCAGCATTTT.

The chain couples TRBV5-6 to TRBJ2-7, with 7 bases that match TRBD1. CDR3 length equals 13 residues. J was trimmed by 12 bases and V by 2 bases; bases with no gene match: 11. CDR1 and CDR2 (germline): SGHDT, YYEEEE. CDR3 sequence: CASSLDRAGPLYF. CDR3 bases: TGTGCCAGCAGCTTAGACAGGGCTGGGCCCTTGTACTTC.

The gene calls are TRBV28 and TRBJ2-3, with 8 bases aligning to TRBD2. Per the germline V gene, CDR1 is MDHEN and CDR2 is SYDVKM. V lost 8 bases, J lost 5 bases, and 9 bases stayed unmatched. There are 14 residues in the CDR3. The CDR3: CASVPGGPVDTQYF. CDR3 DNA sequence: TGTGCCAGCGTTCCGGGAGGGCCAGTAGATACGCAGTATTTT.

This clone came up a few times. The V and J genes are TRBV5-6 and TRBJ2-6, with 7 bases matching TRBD1. CDR3 size: 11 residues. V was pared by 0 bases and J by 18 bases, with 3 bases of the junction left unmatched. Germline V gene sequence: CDR1 SGHDT, CDR2 YYEEEE. The CDR3: CASSLGQGRTF. CDR3 bases: TGTGCCAGCAGCTTGGGACAGGGAAGGACTTTC.

V and J are TRBV4-1 and TRBJ2-5; possibly TRBD2 for D (6 bases). The CDR3 extends over 15 amino acids. Germline-derived CDR1 and CDR2 are MGHRA and YSYEKL. V was clipped by 0 bases and J by 1 base, with 9 bases between them. CDR3 residues: CASSQEGLSQETQYF. The CDR3 nucleotides read TGCGCCAGCAGCCAAGAGGGACTCAGCCAAGAGACCCAGTACTTC.

In its sample, this clone was seen a few times. This chain uses TRBV5-6 with TRBJ2-2, with D possibly being TRBD1 (6 bases). CDR3 length: 15 amino acids. The V end was cut by 4 bases, the J end by 5 bases, with 15 bases between. Germline values: CDR1 SGHDT, CDR2 YYEEEE. In DNA form, the CDR3 reads TGTGCCAGCAGCACGGAACAGGGCCGGACCGGGGAGCTGTTTTTT. This sequence encodes CASSTEQGRTGELFF.

The chain joins TRBV7-3 to TRBJ2-1; TRBD2 matches 15 bases. This CDR3 contains 17 residues. V dropped 0 bases and J dropped 4; count of bases not matched to a gene: 1. Germline loops: CDR1 SGHTA, CDR2 FQGTGA. The CDR3 nucleotides read TGTGCCAGCAGCTTAACGGGGACTAGCGGGGGGTACAATGAGCAGTTCTTC. Its protein is CASSLTGTSGGYNEQFF. Variable domain in full (rest from reference TRBV7-3 and TRBJ2-1): GAGVSQTPSNKVTEKGKYVELRCDPISGHTALYWYRQSLGQGPEFLIYFQGTGAADDSGLPNDRFFAVRPEGSVSTLKIQRTERGDSAVYLCASSLTGTSGGYNEQFFGPGTRLTVL.

The chain carries TRBV6-5 and TRBJ2-7; 8 nucleotides line up with TRBD1. The length of the CDR3 is 14 residues. Germline CDR1 and CDR2: MNHEY and SVGAGI. V was pared by 6 bases and J by 2 bases, with 6 bases of the junction left unmatched. The CDR3 sequence is CASSLTGGTYEQYF. In nucleotides, the CDR3 is TGTGCCAGCAGCCTAACAGGGGGGACCTACGAGCAGTACTTC.

The rearrangement joins TRBV4-3 to TRBJ2-6; 8 bases align to TRBD1. This CDR3 comprises 18 residues. Germline V gene lookup returns CDR1 LGHNA and CDR2 YSLEER. V gave up 0 bases and J gave up 4 bases; unmatched junction bases: 8. The CDR3 sequence is CASSQDPRGRVGANVLTF. Here the CDR3 DNA reads TGCGCCAGCAGCCAAGATCCCAGGGGGCGAGTAGGGGCCAACGTCCTGACTTTC.

This clone appeared once. The genes are TRBV28 and TRBJ1-5; D is unclear. This CDR3 has 15 amino acids. Germline V gene data show CDR1 as MDHEN and CDR2 as SYDVKM. The germline V and J ends were trimmed by 7 bases and 6 bases, with 19 bases remaining between them. The CDR3 DNA reads TGTGCCAGCACCGATTCCCAGACCGGGAGTCAGCCCCAGCATTTT. Its translation: CASTDSQTGSQPQHF.

This clone was seen just once. The chain couples TRBV7-8 to TRBJ2-6, with 8 bases identical to TRBD1. Germline lookup yields CDR1 SGHVS and CDR2 FQNEAQ. The CDR3 length is 16 residues. The junction had 5 bases not matched to a gene; V was cut back by 6 bases and J by 1 base. In DNA form, the CDR3 reads TGTGCCAGCAGGCCCGACAGGGGTTCTGGGGCCAACGTCCTGACTTTC. Translation gives CASRPDRGSGANVLTF.

CDR3 sequence (DNA): TGTGCCAGCCAGGGGCGGGGGGCCTCCTACGAGCAGTACTTC. This gives the protein CASQGRGASYEQYF. The genes are TRBV6-5 and TRBJ2-7, with 8 nucleotides matching TRBD2. The CDR3 runs 14 residues. V dropped 8 bases and J dropped 0; count of bases not matched to a gene: 6. The germline V gene has CDR1 MNHEY and CDR2 SVGAGI.

This rearrangement joins TRBV30 to TRBJ2-4, with D maybe TRBD1 (6 bases). V shed 1 base and J shed 8 bases, with 18 bases lying between them. The V gene's germline CDR1 is GTSNPN and CDR2 SVGIG (reference sequence). This CDR3 contains 15 residues. The CDR3: CAWSAWGRGSDIQYF. CDR3 DNA sequence: TGTGCCTGGAGTGCTTGGGGCAGGGGATCGGACATTCAGTACTTC.

This clone was recorded only once. V gene TRBV6-1 combines with J gene TRBJ2-5, with 7 bases identical to TRBD2. The DNA end lines up better with TRBJ2-7; the J call may be wrong. Germline V gene data show CDR1 as MNHNS and CDR2 as SASEGT. The CDR3 sequence is 15 residues long. CDR3 in amino acids: CASSEAGGSSYEQYF. DNA of the CDR3: TGTGCCAGCAGTGAAGCGGGCGGGAGCTCCTACGAGCAGTACTTC.

The genes are TRBV27 and TRBJ2-7; weak D call: TRBD2 (5 bases). V lost 5 bases to trimming and J lost 0 bases, with 11 bases between them. The CDR3 spans 14 residues. Per the germline V gene, CDR1 is MNHEY and CDR2 is SMNVEV (reference sequence). CDR3 protein: CASSPLASSYEQYF. CDR3 in DNA: TGTGCCAGCAGTCCCCTAGCAAGCTCCTACGAGCAGTACTTC.

Remarks on this clone: Distinct nucleotide sequences in the sample also encode this CDR3. V and J are TRBV7-2 and TRBJ1-5; 9 bases match TRBD1. The CDR3 has 13 residues. The V gene end was trimmed by 3 bases and the J gene end by 6 bases; junction bases not matched to a gene: 0. Germline V gene lookup returns CDR1 SGHTA and CDR2 FQGNSA. The CDR3: CASSLTGGQPQHF. The CDR3 bases are TGTGCCAGCAGCTTGACAGGGGGTCAGCCCCAGCATTTT.

The chain combines TRBV5-1 with TRBJ1-4; the D gene is possibly TRBD1 (6 bases). The germline V gene encodes CDR1 SGHRS and CDR2 YFSETQ. V dropped 4 bases and J dropped 5 bases, with 15 bases sitting between them. The length of the CDR3 is 15 residues. CDR3 sequence: CASSHGQNQNEKLFF. Here the CDR3 DNA reads TGCGCCAGCAGCCACGGACAGAACCAAAATGAAAAACTGTTTTTT.

In nucleotides, the CDR3 is TGTGCCAGCAGCTTAGATGGGACAGGGTTTGAAAAACTGTTTTTT. Its protein is CASSLDGTGFEKLFF. This chain joins TRBV7-2 and TRBJ1-4, with TRBD1 identical over 9 bases. CDR1 is SGHTA, CDR2 FQGNSA, per germline. The junction had 4 bases not matched to a gene; V was cut back by 1 base and J by 7 bases. This CDR3 region has 15 residues.

The chain is built from TRBV10-3 and TRBJ2-5, with a tentative D call TRBD2 (6 bases). CDR1 ENHRY and CDR2 SYGVKD come from the germline V gene. V gave up 9 bases and J gave up 2 bases, with 13 bases separating them. The CDR3 extends over 13 amino acids. The CDR3 spells CAIQLAVQETQYF. For the CDR3, the DNA is TGTGCCATTCAACTAGCAGTACAAGAGACCCAGTACTTC.